One TCR beta chain is described in this entry. V lost 4 bases and J lost 7, with 14 bases in between. Germline values: CDR1 SGHRS, CDR2 YFSETQ. CDR3 length: 14 amino acids. The authors' processing: Reference gene primer amplification yielded estimated nucleated cell counts. Generated by immunoSEQ multiplex PCR, the TCRdb table keeps only in-frame clones and is missing some. From that table come the V and J calls and clone size; the DNA was used to work out D and trimming. The data show under 500,000 clones, around 89% seen once. The sample is drawn from a study of blood T cell repertoires in COVID-19. Study details: COVID-19 samples collected from the United States, Italy and Spain covered acute and convalescent phases.

V usage is TRBV5-1 and J usage is TRBJ1-4; possible D gene TRBD1, 5 bases. The source material was peripheral blood. The TCR comes from a woman aged 30 to 39 with acute or convalescent COVID-19. CDR3 DNA sequence: TGCGCCAGCAGCATTGAGGCAGGGTTTGAAAAACTGTTTTTT. Protein sequence: CASSIEAGFEKLFF.